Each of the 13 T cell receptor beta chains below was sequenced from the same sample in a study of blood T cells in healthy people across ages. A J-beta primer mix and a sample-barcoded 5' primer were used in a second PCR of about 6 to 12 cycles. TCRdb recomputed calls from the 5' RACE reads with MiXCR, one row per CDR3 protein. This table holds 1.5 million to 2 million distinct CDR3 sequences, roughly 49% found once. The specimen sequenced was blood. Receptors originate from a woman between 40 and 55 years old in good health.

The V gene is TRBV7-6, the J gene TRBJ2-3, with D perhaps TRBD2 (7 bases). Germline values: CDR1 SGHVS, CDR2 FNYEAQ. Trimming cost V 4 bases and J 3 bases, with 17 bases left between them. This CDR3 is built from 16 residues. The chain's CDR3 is CASSSAVGGLTDTQYF. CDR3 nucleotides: TGTGCCAGCAGCTCAGCGGTCGGGGGGCTAACAGATACGCAGTATTTT.

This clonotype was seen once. DNA for the CDR3: TGTGCCATCAGTGAGTCGGGACAGGGTGTTGATCAGCCCCAGCATTTT. It specifies CAISESGQGVDQPQHF. The genes are TRBV10-3 and TRBJ1-5, with 9 bases aligning to TRBD1. The V gene end was trimmed by 0 bases and the J gene end by 5 bases; junction bases not matched to a gene: 5. Germline CDR1 ENHRY, CDR2 SYGVKD. The CDR3 contains 16 residues.

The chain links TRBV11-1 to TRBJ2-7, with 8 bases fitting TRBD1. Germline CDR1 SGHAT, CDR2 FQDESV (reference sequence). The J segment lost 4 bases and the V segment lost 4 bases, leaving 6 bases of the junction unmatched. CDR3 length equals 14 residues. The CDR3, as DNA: TGTGCCAGCAGCTCCAGGGACAGGCGGTACGAGCAGTACTTC. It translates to CASSSRDRRYEQYF.

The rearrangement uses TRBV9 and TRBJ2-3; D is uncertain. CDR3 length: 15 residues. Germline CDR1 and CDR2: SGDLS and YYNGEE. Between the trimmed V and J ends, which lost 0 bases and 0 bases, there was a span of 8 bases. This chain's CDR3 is CASSVDRTSTDTQYF. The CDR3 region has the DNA TGTGCCAGCAGCGTAGACCGTACAAGCACAGATACGCAGTATTTT.

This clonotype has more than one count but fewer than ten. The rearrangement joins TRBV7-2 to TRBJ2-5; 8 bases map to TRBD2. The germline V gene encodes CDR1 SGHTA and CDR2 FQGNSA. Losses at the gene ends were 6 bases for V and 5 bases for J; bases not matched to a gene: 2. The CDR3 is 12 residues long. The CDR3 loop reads CASRRLAETQYF. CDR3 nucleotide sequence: TGTGCCAGCAGACGACTAGCGGAGACCCAGTACTTC.

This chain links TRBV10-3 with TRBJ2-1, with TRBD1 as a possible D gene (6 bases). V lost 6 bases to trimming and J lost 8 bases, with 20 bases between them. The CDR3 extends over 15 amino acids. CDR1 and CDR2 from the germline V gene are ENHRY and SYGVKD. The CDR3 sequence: CAIREPGPGAYEQFF. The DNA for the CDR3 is TGTGCCATCAGGGAACCGGGCCCAGGGGCATATGAGCAGTTCTTC.

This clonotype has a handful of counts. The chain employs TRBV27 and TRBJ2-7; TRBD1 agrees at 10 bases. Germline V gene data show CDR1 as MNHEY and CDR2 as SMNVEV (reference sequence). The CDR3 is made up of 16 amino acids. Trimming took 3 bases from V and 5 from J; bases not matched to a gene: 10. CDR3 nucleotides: TGTGCCAGCAGTTTGTCGGGACAGGGGATAGGGCACGAGCAGTACTTC. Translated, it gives CASSLSGQGIGHEQYF.

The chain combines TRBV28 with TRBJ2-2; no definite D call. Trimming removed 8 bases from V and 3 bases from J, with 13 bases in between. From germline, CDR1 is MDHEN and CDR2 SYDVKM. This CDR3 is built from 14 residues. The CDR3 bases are TGTGCCAGCCTCGGGCGGCTGGACACCGGGGAGCTGTTTTTT. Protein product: CASLGRLDTGELFF.

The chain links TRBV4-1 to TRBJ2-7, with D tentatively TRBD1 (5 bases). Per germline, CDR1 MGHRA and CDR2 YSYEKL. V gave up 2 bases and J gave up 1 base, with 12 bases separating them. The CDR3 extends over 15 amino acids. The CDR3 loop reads CASSQSLGPSYEQYF. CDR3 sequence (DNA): TGCGCCAGCAGCCAATCGTTGGGGCCGTCCTACGAGCAGTACTTC.

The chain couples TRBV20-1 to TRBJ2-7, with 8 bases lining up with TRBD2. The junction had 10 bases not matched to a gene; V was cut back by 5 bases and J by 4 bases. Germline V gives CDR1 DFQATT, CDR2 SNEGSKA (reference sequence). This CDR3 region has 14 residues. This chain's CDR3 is CSAGTGLARYEQYF. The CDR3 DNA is TGCAGTGCTGGAACCGGACTAGCTCGGTACGAGCAGTACTTC.

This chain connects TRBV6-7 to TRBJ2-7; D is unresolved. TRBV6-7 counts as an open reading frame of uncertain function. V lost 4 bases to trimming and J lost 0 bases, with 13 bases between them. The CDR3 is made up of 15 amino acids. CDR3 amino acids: CASSSFGHGSYEQYF. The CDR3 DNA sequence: TGTGCCAGCAGTTCCTTTGGGCATGGCTCCTACGAGCAGTACTTC.

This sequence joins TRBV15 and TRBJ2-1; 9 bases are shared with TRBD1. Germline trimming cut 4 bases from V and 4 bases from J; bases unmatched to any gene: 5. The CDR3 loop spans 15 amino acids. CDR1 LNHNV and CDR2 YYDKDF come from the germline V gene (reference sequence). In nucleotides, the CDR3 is TGTGCCACCAGCACTGGGACAGGGAATTACAATGAGCAGTTCTTC. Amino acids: CATSTGTGNYNEQFF.

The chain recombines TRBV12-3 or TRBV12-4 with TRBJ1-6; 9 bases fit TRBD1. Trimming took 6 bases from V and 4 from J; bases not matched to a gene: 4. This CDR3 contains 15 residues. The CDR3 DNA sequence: TGTGCCAGCAGCATTGGACAGGGGTATAATTCACCCCTCCACTTT. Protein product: CASSIGQGYNSPLHF.